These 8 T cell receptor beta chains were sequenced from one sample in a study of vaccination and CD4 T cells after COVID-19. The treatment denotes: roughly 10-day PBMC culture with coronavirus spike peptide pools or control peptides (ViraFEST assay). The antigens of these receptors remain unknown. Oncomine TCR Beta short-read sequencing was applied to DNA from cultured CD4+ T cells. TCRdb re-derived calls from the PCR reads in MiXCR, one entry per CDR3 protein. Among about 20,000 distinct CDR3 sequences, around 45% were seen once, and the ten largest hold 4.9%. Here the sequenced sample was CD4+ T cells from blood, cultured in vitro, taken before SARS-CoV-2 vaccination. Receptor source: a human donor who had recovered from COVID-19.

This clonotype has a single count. DNA for the CDR3: TGTGCCATCAGTGAGTCGCCAGGGTTGGCGCTTGTCACTGAAGCTTTCTTT. Translated, it gives CAISESPGLALVTEAFF. The rearrangement joins TRBV10-3 to TRBJ1-1; D perhaps matches TRBD1 (5 bases). Per the germline V gene, CDR1 is ENHRY and CDR2 is SYGVKD. This CDR3 spans 17 amino acids. V was trimmed by 0 bases and J by 4 bases, leaving 18 bases between them.

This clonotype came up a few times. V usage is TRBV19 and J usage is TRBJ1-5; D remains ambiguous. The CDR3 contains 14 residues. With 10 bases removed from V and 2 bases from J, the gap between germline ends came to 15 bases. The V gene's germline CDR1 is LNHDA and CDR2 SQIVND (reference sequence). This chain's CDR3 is CATHTVFGNQPQHF. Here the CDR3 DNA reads TGTGCCACACACACGGTATTTGGCAATCAGCCCCAGCATTTT.

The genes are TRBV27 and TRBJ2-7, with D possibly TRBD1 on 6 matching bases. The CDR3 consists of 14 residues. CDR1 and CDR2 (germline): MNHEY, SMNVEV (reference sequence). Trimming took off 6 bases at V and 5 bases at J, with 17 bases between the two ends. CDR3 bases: TGTGCCAGCAGCTGGGGAACAGGGCGCCACGAGCAGTACTTC. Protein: CASSWGTGRHEQYF.

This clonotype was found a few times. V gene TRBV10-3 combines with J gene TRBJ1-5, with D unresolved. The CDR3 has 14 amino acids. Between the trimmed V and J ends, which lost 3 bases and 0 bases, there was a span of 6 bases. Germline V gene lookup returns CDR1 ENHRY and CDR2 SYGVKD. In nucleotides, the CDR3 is TGTGCCATCAGTGATCGCAGTAGCAATCAGCCCCAGCATTTT. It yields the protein CAISDRSSNQPQHF.

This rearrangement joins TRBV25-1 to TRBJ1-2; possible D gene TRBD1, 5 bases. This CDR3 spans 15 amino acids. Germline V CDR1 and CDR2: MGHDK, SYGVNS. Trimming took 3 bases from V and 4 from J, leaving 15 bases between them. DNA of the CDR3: TGTGCCAGCAGTGAGAGTTCGGGACTGGGCTATGGCTACACCTTC. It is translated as CASSESSGLGYGYTF.

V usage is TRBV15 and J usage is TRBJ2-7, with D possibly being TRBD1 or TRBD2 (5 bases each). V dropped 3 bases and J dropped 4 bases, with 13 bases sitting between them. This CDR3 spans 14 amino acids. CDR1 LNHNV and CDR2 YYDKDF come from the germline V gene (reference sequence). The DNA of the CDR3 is TGTGCCACCAGCAGGGGGCGTCGGGGATACGAGCAGTACTTC. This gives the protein CATSRGRRGYEQYF.

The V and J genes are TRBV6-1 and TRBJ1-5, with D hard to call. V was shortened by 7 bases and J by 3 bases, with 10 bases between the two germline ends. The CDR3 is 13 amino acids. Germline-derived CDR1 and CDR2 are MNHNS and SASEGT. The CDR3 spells CASNQEVNQPQHF. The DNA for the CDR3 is TGTGCCAGCAACCAGGAAGTCAATCAGCCCCAGCATTTT.

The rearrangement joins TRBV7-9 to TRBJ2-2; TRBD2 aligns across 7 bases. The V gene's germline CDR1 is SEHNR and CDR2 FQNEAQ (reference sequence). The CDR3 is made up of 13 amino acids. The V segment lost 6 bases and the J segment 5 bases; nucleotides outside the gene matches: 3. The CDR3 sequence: CASRQRETGELFF. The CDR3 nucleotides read TGTGCCAGCAGGCAGCGGGAAACCGGGGAGCTGTTTTTT.